This T cell receptor (beta chain) derives from a study of OX40 agonist ivuxolimab in advanced cancers. Across the study: Ivuxolimab, an antibody that agonizes OX40 (CD134), was administered to the patients. Partial responses, seen in three patients, involved one hepatocellular carcinoma and two cutaneous melanomas. Points from the study as a whole: The investigators did not determine what antigen specificity the expanded peripheral T cells had. A proportion of nonresponders additionally exhibited low normalized T-cell clonal expansion.

The CDR3 contains 15 residues. In germline, CDR1 is MNHNS, CDR2 SASEGT. With 6 bases removed from V and 5 bases from J, the gap between germline ends came to 17 bases. TCRdb's copy holds only in-frame clones and misses some; the assay was immunoSEQ multiplex PCR. The data hold about 50,000 clones, with around 87% observed a single time. Concerning this clone: Its antigen is not known.

V and J are TRBV6-1 and TRBJ2-4; no reliable D call. The origin of this receptor is an adult with an advanced solid tumor such as melanoma, head and neck, liver or kidney cancer. The starting material was CD4+ or CD8+ T cells sorted from blood, obtained in a trial of the OX40 agonist ivuxolimab. The CDR3 bases are TGTGCCAGCAGCCGGAGCCGAGCATGGGAAAACATTCAGTACTTC. Protein sequence: CASSRSRAWENIQYF.